The present T cell receptor (beta chain) was sequenced within a study of CD8+CD57+ T cells in acquired aplastic anemia. The wider study: Sorting CD4+ and CD8+ cells gave DNA averaging approximately 2.9 ug.

Germline loops: CDR1 SEHNR, CDR2 FQNEAQ (reference sequence). This CDR3 comprises 14 residues. V gave up 5 bases and J gave up 6 bases; unmatched junction bases: 7. Genomic DNA was employed as the template in profiling TCR beta VDJ and CDR3. TCRdb re-called the reads through MiXCR, storing one row per CDR3 protein. The table lists roughly 93,000 distinct CDR3 sequences, less than 75% of them singletons, with more than 55% in the top ten. Selection for sequencing was limited to patients who had shown CD8+CD57+ cell expansion by flow cytometry. The source material was sorted CD4+, CD8+, or CD8+CD57+ T cells (not recorded which) from PBMCs. The clonotype originates from a human donor with aplastic anemia. The rearrangement links TRBV7-9 to TRBJ2-7, with 10 nucleotides matching TRBD1. CDR3 amino acids: CASSLTGGAAEQYF. Here the CDR3 DNA reads TGTGCCAGCAGCCTGACAGGGGGCGCAGCCGAGCAGTACTTC.